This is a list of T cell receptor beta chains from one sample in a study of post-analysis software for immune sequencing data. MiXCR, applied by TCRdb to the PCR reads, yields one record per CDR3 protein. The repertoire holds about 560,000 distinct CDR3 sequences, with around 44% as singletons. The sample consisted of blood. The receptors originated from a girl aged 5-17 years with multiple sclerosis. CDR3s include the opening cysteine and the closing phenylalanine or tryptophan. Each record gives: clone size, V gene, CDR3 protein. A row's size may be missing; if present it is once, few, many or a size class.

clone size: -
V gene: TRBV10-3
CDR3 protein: CAISGGLGHTEAFF

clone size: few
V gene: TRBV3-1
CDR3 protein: CASSQSGGLQETQYF

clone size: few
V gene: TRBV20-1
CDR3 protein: CSARDYNEQFF

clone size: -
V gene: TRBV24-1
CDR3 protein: CATSALRTSGRTSSYNEQFF

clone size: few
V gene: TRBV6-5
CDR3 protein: CASSDRGIKPQHF

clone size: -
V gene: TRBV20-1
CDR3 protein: CSARDWTGGYGTDTQYF

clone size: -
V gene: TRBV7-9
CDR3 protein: CASSFTLEQETGANVLTF

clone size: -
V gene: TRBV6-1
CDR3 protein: CASSEQGGAPDYTF

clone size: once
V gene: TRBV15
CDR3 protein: CATSRESAGVRETQYF

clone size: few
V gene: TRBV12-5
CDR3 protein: CASGLVLPYEQYF

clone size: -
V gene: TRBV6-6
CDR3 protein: CASPLGPNTEAFF